The 19 T cell receptor beta chains below were found in one sample sequenced in a study of blood T cell repertoires in COVID-19. The protocol was immunoSEQ multiplex PCR, while the TCRdb copy is restricted to in-frame clones and leaves out a portion. Here the sample spans fewer than 85,000 clones, around 83% being singletons. The sequenced material came from peripheral blood. The receptors derive from a woman aged 55-69 years with acute or convalescent COVID-19.

The genes are TRBV10-1 and TRBJ2-1; 11 nucleotides match TRBD2. The germline V gene has CDR1 WNHNN and CDR2 SYGVQD (reference sequence). V lost 5 bases, J lost 6 bases, and 9 bases stayed unmatched. CDR3 length: 16 residues. The CDR3: CASSQPTSGNINEQFF. In DNA form, the CDR3 reads TGCGCCAGCAGTCAACCGACTAGCGGGAATATCAATGAGCAGTTCTTC.

This clone was seen a few times. The chain combines TRBV5-1 with TRBJ2-2, with TRBD2 matching 8 bases. The CDR3 has 15 amino acids. After removal of 5 bases from V and 6 bases from J, the junction contained 9 bases not matched to a gene. In germline, CDR1 is SGHRS, CDR2 YFSETQ. Here the CDR3 reads CASRGQRESPGELFF. The CDR3 DNA is TGCGCCAGCAGAGGCCAGCGGGAGTCACCCGGGGAGCTGTTTTTT.

This sequence joins TRBV12-3 or TRBV12-4 and TRBJ2-3, with unresolved D. V shed 8 bases and J shed 5 bases, with 5 bases lying between them. CDR3 size: 10 residues. The DNA for the CDR3 is TGTGCCAGCGGCCAAGATACGCAGTATTTT. The encoded protein is CASGQDTQYF.

This clone was detected only a few times. This chain uses TRBV27 with TRBJ1-1; 7 positions match TRBD1. Germline V gene lookup returns CDR1 MNHEY and CDR2 SMNVEV (reference sequence). This CDR3 has 13 amino acids. With V trimmed by 2 bases and J by 11 bases, 8 bases remained unmatched. CDR3 in amino acids: CASSLIRTGGAFF. DNA for the CDR3: TGTGCCAGCAGTTTAATCCGGACAGGCGGGGCTTTCTTT.

The chain couples TRBV6-5 to TRBJ1-1; the match to TRBD1 covers 7 bases. The CDR3 has 14 residues. The V gene end was trimmed by 0 bases and the J gene end by 3 bases; junction bases not matched to a gene: 1. Germline CDR1 reads MNHEY; CDR2 reads SVGAGI. CDR3 DNA: TGTGCCAGCAGTTACTCAGGGACAGACACTGAAGCTTTCTTT. Translation: CASSYSGTDTEAFF.

CDR3 region: CASSYGGRYVVTQYF. The CDR3 DNA reads as TGTGCCAGCAGTTACGGGGGCAGATATGTGGTGACCCAGTACTTC. V and J are TRBV6-5 and TRBJ2-5; tentatively, D is TRBD1 (6 bases). The CDR3 contains 15 residues. V lost 2 bases, J lost 7 bases, and 17 bases lay in between. From germline, CDR1 is MNHEY and CDR2 SVGAGI.

This clone was counted only a few times. This chain joins TRBV12-5 and TRBJ2-1; maybe TRBD2 (5 bases). Trimming stripped 2 bases from V and 5 bases from J, with 10 bases between. This CDR3 comprises 14 residues. Germline lookup yields CDR1 LGHNT and CDR2 FRNRAP. This CDR3 reads CASGLKLGDNEQFF. The DNA for the CDR3 is TGTGCTAGTGGTTTGAAACTAGGCGACAATGAGCAGTTCTTC.

This chain links TRBV4-1 with TRBJ1-2, with D tentatively TRBD1 (5 bases). With 3 bases removed from V and 3 bases from J, the gap between germline ends came to 17 bases. The CDR3 runs 16 residues. CDR1 MGHRA and CDR2 YSYEKL come from the germline V gene. As DNA, the CDR3 is TGCGCCAGCAGCCAGTCCCATCCACAGGCTTACTATGGCTACACCTTC. Translated: CASSQSHPQAYYGYTF.

V usage is TRBV6-5 and J usage is TRBJ1-5; 8 nucleotides align to TRBD1. The CDR3 totals 15 residues. The J segment lost 1 base and the V segment lost 5 bases, leaving 4 bases of the junction unmatched. Germline lookup yields CDR1 MNHEY and CDR2 SVGAGI. The DNA of the CDR3 is TGTGCCAGCAGTCCTACAGGGGGGAGCAATCAGCCCCAGCATTTT. This encodes CASSPTGGSNQPQHF.

V and J are TRBV6-5 and TRBJ1-5; D gene unclear. This CDR3 has 15 amino acids. The V end was cut by 0 bases, the J end by 9 bases, with 15 bases between. Germline CDR1 reads MNHEY; CDR2 reads SVGAGI. CDR3 sequence: CASSYSKGAGAPQHF. The CDR3 nucleotides are TGTGCCAGCAGTTACTCAAAGGGCGCGGGCGCGCCCCAGCATTTT.

The gene calls are TRBV19 and TRBJ1-1, with D possibly matching TRBD1 (6 bases). Germline V CDR1 and CDR2: LNHDA, SQIVND (reference sequence). Trimming cost V 3 bases and J 1 base, with 15 bases left between them. CDR3 size: 16 residues. The CDR3 reads CASSMRGGATNTEAFF. DNA for the CDR3: TGTGCCAGTAGTATGAGGGGGGGGGCTACGAACACTGAAGCTTTCTTT.

The chain is built from TRBV7-2 and TRBJ1-1; TRBD1 aligns across 11 bases. The CDR3 sequence is 16 residues long. The V gene's germline CDR1 is SGHTA and CDR2 FQGNSA. J lost 4 bases, V lost 0 bases, and 4 bases had no gene match. The CDR3 protein is CASSLASGTGGTEAFF. The CDR3 DNA is TGTGCCAGCAGCTTAGCTTCCGGGACAGGGGGCACTGAAGCTTTCTTT. Supplemented by reference TRBV7-2 and TRBJ1-1, the full variable domain reads GAGVSQSPSNKVTEKGKDVELRCDPISGHTALYWYRQSLGQGLEFLIYFQGNSAPDKSGLPSDRFSAERTGGSVSTLTIQRTQQEDSAVYLCASSLASGTGGTEAFFGQGTRLTVV.

The CDR3 region is CASSSRIRGFEHGYTF. CDR3 DNA: TGTGCCAGCAGTTCCCGCATCAGGGGGTTTGAGCATGGCTACACCTTC. V usage is TRBV6-5 and J usage is TRBJ1-2, with TRBD1 identical over 7 bases. The J segment lost 6 bases and the V segment lost 4 bases, leaving 14 bases of the junction unmatched. Looked up from germline, CDR1 is MNHEY and CDR2 is SVGAGI. This CDR3 is 16 amino acids long.

CDR3 sequence (DNA): TGTGCCAGCAGCTTGCGGAACTATGGCTACACCTTC. Protein product: CASSLRNYGYTF. The chain uses TRBV13 and TRBJ1-2; D gene unclear. The ends were cut back, 3 bases at V and 2 bases at J, with 4 bases in the middle. Germline-derived CDR1 and CDR2 are PRHDT and FYEKMQ (reference sequence). The CDR3 is 12 amino acids.

The chain couples TRBV12-3 or TRBV12-4 to TRBJ1-2; no reliable D call. The CDR3 has 13 residues. V dropped 5 bases and J dropped 0 bases, with 7 bases sitting between them. CDR3 loop: CASSTITNYGYTF. The CDR3 DNA reads as TGTGCCAGCAGTACAATCACTAACTATGGCTACACCTTC.

This clone was observed a few times. The chain couples TRBV27 to TRBJ2-1; 9 nucleotides agree with TRBD1. CDR1 and CDR2 (germline): MNHEY, SMNVEV (reference sequence). This CDR3 is built from 15 residues. V shed 6 bases, J shed 5 bases, and the junction held 8 bases outside the gene matches. The CDR3 nucleotides are TGTGCCAGCAGCTACAACGGACAGGGGAACAATGAGCAGTTCTTC. Translating it yields CASSYNGQGNNEQFF.

The genes are TRBV10-1 and TRBJ1-1, with D unclear. This CDR3 comprises 13 residues. The germline V gene encodes CDR1 WNHNN and CDR2 SYGVQD (reference sequence). V lost 5 bases and J 3 bases, leaving 10 bases between the germline ends. CDR3 loop: CASSTSLYTEAFF. CDR3 nucleotides: TGCGCCAGCAGTACGAGCCTCTACACTGAAGCTTTCTTT.

The rearrangement joins TRBV9 to TRBJ2-3; no clear D. V dropped 4 bases and J dropped 0 bases, with 12 bases sitting between them. CDR3 length: 15 residues. Germline CDR1 is SGDLS and CDR2 is YYNGEE. The CDR3 here is CASSPQAPSTDTQYF. DNA of the CDR3: TGTGCCAGCAGCCCCCAGGCCCCTAGCACAGATACGCAGTATTTT. The whole variable domain, remainder taken from reference TRBV9 and TRBJ2-3, is DSGVTQTPKHLITATGQRVTLRCSPRSGDLSVYWYQQSLDQGLQFLIQYYNGEERAKGNILERFSAQQFPDLHSELNLSSLELGDSALYFCASSPQAPSTDTQYFGPGTRLTVL.

The table lists this clone with a count of one. V usage is TRBV4-1 and J usage is TRBJ2-1; 8 bases fit TRBD1. V gave up 0 bases and J gave up 8 bases; unmatched junction bases: 9. The CDR3 contains 16 residues. In germline, CDR1 is MGHRA, CDR2 YSYEKL. In nucleotides, the CDR3 is TGCGCCAGCAGCCAAGATTACGGACAGGGAAGCTATGAGCAGTTCTTC. This sequence encodes CASSQDYGQGSYEQFF.